This T cell receptor (beta chain) originates from a study of blood T cell repertoires in COVID-19 (dated by TCRdb to about 2020). A note on the overall study: Samples covering the acute and convalescent phases of COVID-19 were provided by collaborators in the United States, Italy and Spain. Samples came from the ongoing ImmuneRACE study (first 160 participants) plus 1,254 subjects from 6 global collaborators. Nearly every sample came with metadata listing a de-identified subject ID, COVID-19 status, age in years and sex. HLA class I and class II types, where available, came from metadata supplied by the sample provider rather than from assay-based typing. Subjects who had been exposed to COVID-19, were actively infected with it, or had recovered from it provided the deeply sampled blood TCRbeta repertoires that made up the dataset. The prospective study material was composed of cDNA or gDNA derived from T cells, B-cell-depleted T cells, or PBMCs. The repertoires were made available in a free public database intended to serve as a resource for research on the immune response to SARS-CoV-2.

Overall study results and their limits: How much clinical and demographic metadata was included differed by source and by participant, and the metadata was provided uncurated.

From the cysteine up to the phenylalanine, the CDR3 has a length of 12 residues. Only the CDR3 region is kept as DNA, spanning 36 bases read in frame from base 1. One collaborating source in Seattle enrolled patients while the patients were actively infected and followed the patients over time throughout the course of disease. Whole blood was collected in K2EDTA tubes by collaborating institutions according to the institutions' own protocols. Collaborator samples were shipped for TCRbeta analysis as frozen whole blood, isolated PBMCs, or DNA extracted from either sample type. With regard to this clone: Its binding antigen is unknown. Its ends do not fully match the called genes, so a read error is possible.

TCRbeta CDR3 regions were amplified from genomic DNA by means of the immunoSEQ Assay, a bias-controlled multiplex PCR. The original methods were these. Nucleated cell counts per sample were estimated from amplification of reference gene primers within the assay. To quantify the absolute abundance of each unique TCRbeta CDR3 rearrangement, sequence reads were collapsed and filtered. For each sample, productive Simpson clonality was calculated as the square root of Simpson's diversity index across productive rearrangements. The table was pulled from immuneACCESS by TCRdb, which kept in-frame rearrangements only. Such tables lose some clones; where checked, under half of the loss comes from unresolved V genes, and the rest has no known cause. The V and J calls and the clone size are those of that table, but D and trimming were determined from the DNA. In this sample the table shows 200,000 to 250,000 clones, approximately 84% of which occur a single time. Together, the top ten hold roughly 7.8% of the sample.

The sequenced sample was peripheral blood. This clonotype originated in an elderly woman with COVID-19, enrolled during active disease. The sequence is built from TRBV12-3 or TRBV12-4 and TRBJ1-1; TRBD1 is a possible D gene, resting on 5 matching bases. For the CDR3, the sequence is CASCLWQGRAFF. The DNA sequence is given as TGTGCCAGCTGTTTATGGCAGGGCCGTGCTTTCTTT.